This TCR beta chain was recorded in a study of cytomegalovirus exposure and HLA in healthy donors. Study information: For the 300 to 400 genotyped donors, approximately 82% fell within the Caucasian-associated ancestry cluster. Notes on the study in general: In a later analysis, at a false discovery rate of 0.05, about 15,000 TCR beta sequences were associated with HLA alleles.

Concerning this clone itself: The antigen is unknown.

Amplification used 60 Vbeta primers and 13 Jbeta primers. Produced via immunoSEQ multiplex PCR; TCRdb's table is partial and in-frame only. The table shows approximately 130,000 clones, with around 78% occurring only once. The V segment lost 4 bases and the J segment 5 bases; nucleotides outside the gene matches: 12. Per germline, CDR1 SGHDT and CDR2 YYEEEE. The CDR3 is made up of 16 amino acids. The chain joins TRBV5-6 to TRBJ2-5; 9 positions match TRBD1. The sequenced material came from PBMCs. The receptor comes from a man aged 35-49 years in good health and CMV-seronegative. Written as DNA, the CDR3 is TGTGCCAGCAGCCCCGGACAGGGGCTCTGGCGGGAGACCCAGTACTTC. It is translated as CASSPGQGLWRETQYF.